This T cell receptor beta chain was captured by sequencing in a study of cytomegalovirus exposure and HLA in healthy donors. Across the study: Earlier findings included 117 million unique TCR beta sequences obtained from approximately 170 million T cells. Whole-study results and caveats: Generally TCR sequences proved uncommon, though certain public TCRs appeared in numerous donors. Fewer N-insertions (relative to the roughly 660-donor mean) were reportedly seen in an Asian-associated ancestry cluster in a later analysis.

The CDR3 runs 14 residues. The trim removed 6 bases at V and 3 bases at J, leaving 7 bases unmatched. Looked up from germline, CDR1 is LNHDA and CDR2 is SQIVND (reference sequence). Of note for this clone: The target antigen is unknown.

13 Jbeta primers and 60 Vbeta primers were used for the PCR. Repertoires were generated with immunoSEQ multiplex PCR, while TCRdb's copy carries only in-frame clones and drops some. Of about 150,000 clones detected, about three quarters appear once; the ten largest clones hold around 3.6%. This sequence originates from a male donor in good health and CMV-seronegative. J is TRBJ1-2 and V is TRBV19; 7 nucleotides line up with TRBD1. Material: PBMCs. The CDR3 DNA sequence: TGTGCCAGTAGGCCTAGGGGGCCCGACTATGGCTACACCTTC. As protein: CASRPRGPDYGYTF.